This paragraph covers one TCR beta chain sequence. These data are taken from a study of T cell changes during pregnancy in multiple sclerosis. The table came from immunoSEQ multiplex PCR; TCRdb's copy has only in-frame clones and leaves some out. Here the sample spans 38,000 or so clones, 90% to 95% being singletons. Trimming left V 5 bases short and J 6 bases short, with 17 bases between. The CDR3 spans 15 residues. Germline-derived CDR1 and CDR2 are MNHEY and SMNVEV (reference sequence). The specimen was CD8+ T cells from peripheral blood mononuclear cells, collected before pregnancy. This sequence originates from a female donor with multiple sclerosis, enrolled in a pregnancy study. The rearrangement uses TRBV27 and TRBJ2-1, with a tentative D call TRBD2 (5 bases). CDR3 sequence: CASSPGLATVNEQFF. The CDR3 nucleotides are TGTGCCAGCAGTCCGGGCCTAGCAACGGTCAATGAGCAGTTCTTC.